The present entry profiles one TCR beta chain with its context. The junction departs from the called germline gene at one end, perhaps through a read error. Using immunoSEQ multiplex PCR, the repertoire was profiled, and TCRdb retains in-frame clones only, with some absent. The table lists roughly 73,000 clones, about 88% of them singletons. There are 14 residues in the CDR3. The germline V gene has CDR1 MNHNS and CDR2 SASEGT. This entry belongs to a study of blood T cell repertoires in COVID-19. The chain couples TRBV6-1 to TRBJ2-7; 7 bases match TRBD1. Specimen: peripheral blood. This receptor was identified in a man between 65 and 85 years old with active COVID-19. The CDR3 loop reads CASSEDRVGYEQYF. CDR3 bases: TGTGCCAGCAGCGAAGACAGGGTTGGCTACGAGCAGTACTTC.